The clone carrying this TCR beta chain was counted between two and nine times. No antigen is known for it. One end of the junction varies from germline; a read error may be responsible. CDR3 length: 11 amino acids. Germline CDR1 and CDR2: SEHNR and FQNEAQ (reference sequence). RNA transcripts gave rise to amplified TCR beta CDR3 regions. The HTBI primer set was used in a first-round RT-PCR of the TCR CDR3. TCRdb ran MiXCR on the multiplex PCR reads and lists one entry per CDR3 protein. The sample records about 290,000 distinct CDR3 sequences, roughly 15% being singletons. This record belongs to a study of T cells in Graves' hyperthyroidism and ophthalmopathy. The study defined stable Graves' hyperthyroidism as no ophthalmopathy progression within 18 months. The diagnostic basis comprised clinical symptoms, serum thyroxine and TRAb, thyroid ultrasound and orbital computed tomography. Overall study findings and caveats: Most thyroid clonotypes that were expanded above 0.001 also turned up in blood.

The rearrangement links TRBV7-9 to TRBJ2-5; tentative D call: TRBD1 (5 bases). This receptor was obtained from a woman aged 40 to 50 with Graves' hyperthyroidism. The sequencing sample was made of blood. The DNA for the CDR3 is TGTGCCAGCAGTTTAGGGGCCTCCCAGTACTTC. Its protein is CASSLGASQYF. Complete variable domain (other parts from reference TRBV7-9 and TRBJ2-5): DTGVSQNPRHKITKRGQNVTFRCDPISEHNRLYWYRQTLGQGPEFLTYFQNEAQLEKSRLLSDRFSAERPKGSFSTLEIQRTEQGDSAMYLCASSLGASQYFGPGTRLLVL.